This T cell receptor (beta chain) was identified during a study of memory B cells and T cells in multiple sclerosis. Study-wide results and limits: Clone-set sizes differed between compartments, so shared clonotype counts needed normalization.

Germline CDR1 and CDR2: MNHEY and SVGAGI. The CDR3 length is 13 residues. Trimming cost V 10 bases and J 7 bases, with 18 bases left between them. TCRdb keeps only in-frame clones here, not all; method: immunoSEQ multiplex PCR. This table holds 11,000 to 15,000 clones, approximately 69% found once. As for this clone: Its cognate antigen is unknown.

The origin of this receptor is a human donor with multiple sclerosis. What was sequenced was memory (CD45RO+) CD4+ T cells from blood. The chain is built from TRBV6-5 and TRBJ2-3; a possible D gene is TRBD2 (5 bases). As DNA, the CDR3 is TGTGCCACGATGACTGCCGAGGGTTATACGCAGTATTTT. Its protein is CATMTAEGYTQYF.